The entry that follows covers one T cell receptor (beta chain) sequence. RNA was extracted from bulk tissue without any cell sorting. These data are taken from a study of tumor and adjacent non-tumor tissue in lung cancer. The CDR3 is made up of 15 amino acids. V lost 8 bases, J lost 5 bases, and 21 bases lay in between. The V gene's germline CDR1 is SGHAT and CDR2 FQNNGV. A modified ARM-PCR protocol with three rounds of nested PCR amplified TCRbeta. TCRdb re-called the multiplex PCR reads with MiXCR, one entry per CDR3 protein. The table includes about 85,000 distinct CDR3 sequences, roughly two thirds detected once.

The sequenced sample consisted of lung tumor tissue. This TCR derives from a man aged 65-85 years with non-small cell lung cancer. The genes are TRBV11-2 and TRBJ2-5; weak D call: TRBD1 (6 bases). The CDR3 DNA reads TGTGCCAGCCACCATGGGCAGGGGCGATTTGAGACCCAGTACTTC. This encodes CASHHGQGRFETQYF.